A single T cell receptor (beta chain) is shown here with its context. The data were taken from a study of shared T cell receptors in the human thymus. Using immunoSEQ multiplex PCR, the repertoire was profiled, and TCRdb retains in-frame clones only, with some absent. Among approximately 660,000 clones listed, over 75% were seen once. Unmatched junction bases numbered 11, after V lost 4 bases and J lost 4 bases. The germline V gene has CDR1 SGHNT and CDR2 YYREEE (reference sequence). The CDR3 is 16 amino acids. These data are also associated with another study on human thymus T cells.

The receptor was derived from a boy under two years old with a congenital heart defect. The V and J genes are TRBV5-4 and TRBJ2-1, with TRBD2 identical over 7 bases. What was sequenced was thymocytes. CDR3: CASSGRREKEYNEQFF. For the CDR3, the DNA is TGTGCCAGCAGCGGTCGGCGGGAGAAGGAGTACAATGAGCAGTTCTTC.